The present T cell receptor beta chain was sequenced within a study of graft-versus-host responses after intestinal transplantation. As regards this clone: What it binds is not known.

Assay: immunoSEQ multiplex PCR; the TCRdb copy retains only in-frame clones and omits some. This table holds over 85,000 clones, about nine tenths found once. Study observations and caveats: GvH clonotypes were identified within recipient marrow, with a subset emerging first in ileum or blood.

Source: unstimulated CD4+ T cells sorted from spleen or lymph node cells, taken before transplant. The clonotype was recovered from a human donor who was the organ donor for an intestinal transplant.

The CDR3 sequence is CASSLVTQYTEAFF. The CDR3 nucleotides are TGTGCCAGCAGCTTGGTAACACAATACACTGAAGCTTTCTTT. The rearrangement links TRBV5-5 to TRBJ1-1; D gene ambiguous. This CDR3 spans 14 amino acids. V gave up 0 bases and J gave up 3 bases, with 9 bases separating them. From germline, CDR1 is SGHKS and CDR2 YYEKEE (reference sequence).